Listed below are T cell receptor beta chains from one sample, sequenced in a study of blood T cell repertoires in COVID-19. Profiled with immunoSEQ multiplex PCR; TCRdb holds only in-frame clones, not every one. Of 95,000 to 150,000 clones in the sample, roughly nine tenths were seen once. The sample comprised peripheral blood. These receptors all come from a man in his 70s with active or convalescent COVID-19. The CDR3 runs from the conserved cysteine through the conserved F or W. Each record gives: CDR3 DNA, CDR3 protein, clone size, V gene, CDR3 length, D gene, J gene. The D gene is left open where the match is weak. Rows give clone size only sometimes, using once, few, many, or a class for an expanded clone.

TGTGCCTCCCGTGGGACAGCCTACGAGCAGTACTTC	CASRGTAYEQYF	-	TRBV18	12	TRBD1	TRBJ2-7
TGTGCCAGCAGTGAAGGGGCAGGAGGAGGGGTTGGCTACACCTTC	CASSEGAGGGVGYTF	-	TRBV6-1	15	-	TRBJ1-2
TGTGCCAGCATTAACAGAAACACCGGGGAGCTGTTTTTT	CASINRNTGELFF	-	TRBV28	13	-	TRBJ2-2
TGTGCCAGCAGCTTGATGTCCGGGGTACCTGGCTACACCTTC	CASSLMSGVPGYTF	-	TRBV7-9	14	-	TRBJ1-2
TGTGCCAGCAGTTCCGCGGGTGAAAAACTGTTTTTT	CASSSAGEKLFF	once	TRBV6-6	12	-	TRBJ1-4
TGCGCCAGCAAGCGGGGGGTAGTAGAGGGCAATGAGCAGTTCTTC	CASKRGVVEGNEQFF	-	TRBV5-1	15	TRBD2	TRBJ2-1
TGTGCCAGCAGTTTAGGAGGGTCGGCTGAAGCTTTCTTT	CASSLGGSAEAFF	-	TRBV12-3/TRBV12-4	13	-	TRBJ1-1
TGTGCCAGTACCCACCAGCGAGGGGGCGAAAATTCACCCCTCCACTTT	CASTHQRGGENSPLHF	-	TRBV19	16	TRBD1	TRBJ1-6
TGTGCCAGTAGTTCGGAGGAGACCCAGTACTTC	CASSSEETQYF	-	TRBV19	11	-	TRBJ2-5
TGTGCCAGCAGCCCCGCACTAGCGGGAGGGCTAGGGGATACGCAGTATTTT	CASSPALAGGLGDTQYF	-	TRBV5-4	17	TRBD2	TRBJ2-3
TGTGCCAGCAGCCTACTACTAGCGGGTACCACAGATACGCAGTATTTT	CASSLLLAGTTDTQYF	-	TRBV5-4	16	TRBD2	TRBJ2-3
TGTGCCAGCAGCGGCTGGACTAGCGGAAGCACAGATACGCAGTATTTT	CASSGWTSGSTDTQYF	-	TRBV7-2	16	TRBD2	TRBJ2-3
TGTGCCAGCAGCCCTCCCTTCACCGGGGAGCTGTTTTTT	CASSPPFTGELFF	few	TRBV3-1/TRBV3-2	13	-	TRBJ2-2
TGTGCCAGCAGCTTAAGACTAGCCGCAGATACGCAGTATTTT	CASSLRLAADTQYF	-	TRBV7-9	14	TRBD2	TRBJ2-3
TGTGCCAGCAGGCCCAGGGAGAACACTGAAGCTTTCTTT	CASRPRENTEAFF	-	TRBV6-5	13	-	TRBJ1-1
TGTGCCAGCAGCTTGGACAGGGGACTCTATGGCTACACCTTC	CASSLDRGLYGYTF	-	TRBV5-5	14	TRBD1	TRBJ1-2
TGCGCCAGCAGCTTAGACCCCTGGAGGGAGCAGTACTTC	CASSLDPWREQYF	-	TRBV5-1	13	-	TRBJ2-7
TGTGCCAGCATAGGGCAGGGCGCAGGGGCCAACGTCCTGACTTTC	CASIGQGAGANVLTF	-	TRBV27	15	-	TRBJ2-6
TGTGCCAGCAGCAACAGTTGGGAGCAGTACTTC	CASSNSWEQYF	once	TRBV21-1	11	-	TRBJ2-7
TGTGCCAGCAGTTTATCTGGGTTGGGGAGTGGCTACACCTTC	CASSLSGLGSGYTF	-	TRBV27	14	-	TRBJ1-2
TGTGCCAGCAGTTCGGGACAGTTCTCTGGAAACACCATATATTTT	CASSSGQFSGNTIYF	-	TRBV28	15	TRBD1	TRBJ1-3
TGTGCCAGCAGCAAAGGACAGGGGGGAACAGATACGCAGTATTTT	CASSKGQGGTDTQYF	-	TRBV11-3	15	TRBD1	TRBJ2-3
TGTGCCAGCAGCTTGGCCCCGACAGGGGTAGATTCACCCCTCCACTTT	CASSLAPTGVDSPLHF	-	TRBV5-6	16	TRBD1	TRBJ1-6
TGTGCCAGCAGCGTATCCCCAATGGGAGGGACCGGGGAGCTGTTTTTT	CASSVSPMGGTGELFF	once	TRBV9	16	TRBD2	TRBJ2-2
TGTGCCAGCAGCCACAGGACAGGGAAATACGAGCAGTACTTC	CASSHRTGKYEQYF	-	TRBV7-6	14	TRBD1	TRBJ2-7
TGTGCCAGCAGCTTAGCCGGGTCTTGGGAGACCCAGTACTTC	CASSLAGSWETQYF	-	TRBV7-6	14	-	TRBJ2-5
TGTGCCAGCAGCTTAGGAGCGGGAGCCCAGGGGGAGACCCAGTACTTC	CASSLGAGAQGETQYF	-	TRBV7-9	16	TRBD2	TRBJ2-5
TGTGCCAGCAGTTACAAAGGGGAGGGTGGTTCACCCCTCCACTTT	CASSYKGEGGSPLHF	-	TRBV6-6	15	-	TRBJ1-6
TGTGCCAGCAGTGAAGCGAGGAGAGGAGAGCAGTTCTTC	CASSEARRGEQFF	-	TRBV2	13	-	TRBJ2-1
TGTGCCAGTAGTATAAGGTGGGCGGGAGGATCCTACAATGAGCAGTTCTTC	CASSIRWAGGSYNEQFF	-	TRBV19	17	TRBD2	TRBJ2-1
TGTGCCAGCAGCGCACAGACAGGAGCTAACTATGGCTACACCTTC	CASSAQTGANYGYTF	few	TRBV9	15	-	TRBJ1-2
TGTGCCAGCGGAGACCAAACAGGGGTGCGTTCACCCCTCCACTTT	CASGDQTGVRSPLHF	-	TRBV6-5	15	TRBD1	TRBJ1-6
TGTGCCAGCTCACCACCGCGGGGAGGTGAGCAGTTCTTC	CASSPPRGGEQFF	-	TRBV18	13	-	TRBJ2-1
TGTGCCATCAGTGAGTCGGCAGGGCAATCGGAAAAACTGTTTTTT	CAISESAGQSEKLFF	-	TRBV10-3	15	-	TRBJ1-4
TGTGCCAGCGCAGGGAAGGGGGATCAGCCCCAGCATTTT	CASAGKGDQPQHF	once	TRBV7-9	13	-	TRBJ1-5
TGTGCCAGCAGTTACTCCCCTAGCGGGAGCTCCTACGAGCAGTACTTC	CASSYSPSGSSYEQYF	-	TRBV6-5	16	TRBD2	TRBJ2-7
TGCGCCAGCAGTGAGTCGACCGGGAGTAAAAACGAGCAGTACTTC	CASSESTGSKNEQYF	-	TRBV10-2	15	-	TRBJ2-7
TGTGCCAGCAGTTTAACCCCGCGGCGGGGAAGCACAGATACGCAGTATTTT	CASSLTPRRGSTDTQYF	-	TRBV27	17	-	TRBJ2-3
TGTGCCAGCAGCTTAGATAAGGGGGCCGTAGAGCAGTACTTC	CASSLDKGAVEQYF	-	TRBV11-2	14	TRBD1	TRBJ2-7
TGTGCCAGCAGAACTACAGGGGGAAATCAGCCCCAGCATTTT	CASRTTGGNQPQHF	-	TRBV6-5	14	TRBD1	TRBJ1-5
TGTGCCAGCAGTCTCGCGGACAGACAAGAGACCCAGTACTTC	CASSLADRQETQYF	-	TRBV28	14	-	TRBJ2-5